The T cell receptor beta chain described here comes from a study of molecular identifiers for immune sequencing clone quantification. CDR1 MNHNY and CDR2 SVGAGI come from the germline V gene (reference sequence). The CDR3 has 13 residues. The V end was cut by 8 bases, the J end by 4 bases, with 15 bases between. A single record per CDR3 protein comes from TCRdb applying MiXCR to the PCR reads. Among approximately 680,000 distinct CDR3 sequences listed, approximately 24% were seen once. The V call is TRBV6-6, the J call TRBJ2-7, with D tentatively TRBD2 (7 bases). The specimen was naive CD8+ T cells from blood, with Jurkat cell RNA spiked in. Subset of the sample: FACS-sorted CD8+CD4-CCR7+CD45RA+ naive T cells. The TCR originated in a human donor in good health. Some libraries in this study had Jurkat cell RNA spiked in. CDR3 residues: CASEGGDEYEQYF. CDR3 in DNA: TGTGCCAGCGAGGGGGGGGACGAGTACGAGCAGTACTTC.